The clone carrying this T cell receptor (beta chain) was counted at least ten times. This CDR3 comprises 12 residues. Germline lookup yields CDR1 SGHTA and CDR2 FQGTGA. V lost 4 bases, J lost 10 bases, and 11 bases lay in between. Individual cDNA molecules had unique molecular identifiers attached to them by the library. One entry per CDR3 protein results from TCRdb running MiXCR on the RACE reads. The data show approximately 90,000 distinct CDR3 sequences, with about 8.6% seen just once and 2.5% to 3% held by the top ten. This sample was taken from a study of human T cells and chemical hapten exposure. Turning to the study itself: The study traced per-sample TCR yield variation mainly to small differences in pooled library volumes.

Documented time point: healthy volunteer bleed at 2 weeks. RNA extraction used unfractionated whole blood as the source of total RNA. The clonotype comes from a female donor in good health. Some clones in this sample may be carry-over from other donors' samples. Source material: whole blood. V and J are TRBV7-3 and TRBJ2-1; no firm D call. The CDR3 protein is CASSSTSSEQFF. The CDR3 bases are TGTGCCAGCAGCTCGACTTCTTCCGAGCAGTTCTTC.